The next 24 T cell receptor beta chains were all read from a single sample in a study of T-cell memory formation after mild COVID-19. A single record per CDR3 protein comes from TCRdb applying MiXCR to the 5' RACE reads. The repertoire has under 350,000 distinct CDR3 sequences, roughly 15% of them found once; the top ten carry 20% to 25%. The sequenced sample consisted of PBMCs or a T cell subset sorted from them (not recorded which). The receptors shown here come from a man younger than 35 who had mild COVID-19 (a few samples of this study predate the infection). Cell type and time point are not known.

Ten or more counts support this clonotype. The chain has TRBV4-1 and TRBJ2-5; 7 nucleotides align to TRBD2. Per the germline V gene, CDR1 is MGHRA and CDR2 is YSYEKL. The CDR3 is 16 residues long. With 1 base clipped from V and 1 base from J, the junction kept 6 bases outside the gene matches. DNA of the CDR3: TGCGCCAGCAGCCAAGCTAATACGGGGGGCCAAGAGACCCAGTACTTC. It specifies CASSQANTGGQETQYF.

This clonotype was detected only a few times. V is TRBV13 and J is TRBJ2-3; no reliable D call. The V gene lost 4 bases and the J gene lost 4 bases, with 9 bases spanning the gap. This CDR3 is 13 amino acids long. Germline CDR1 PRHDT, CDR2 FYEKMQ (reference sequence). This chain's CDR3 is CASSSAQADTQYF. CDR3 sequence (DNA): TGTGCCAGCAGCTCGGCCCAGGCAGATACGCAGTATTTT.

The chain combines TRBV27 with TRBJ1-2; D is perhaps TRBD1 (5 bases). This CDR3 has 13 amino acids. Trimming stripped 8 bases from V and 4 bases from J, with 14 bases between. Germline V gene sequence: CDR1 MNHEY, CDR2 SMNVEV (reference sequence). CDR3 region: CASSARGTYGYTF. In DNA, the CDR3 is TGTGCCAGCTCCGCCCGGGGGACCTATGGCTACACCTTC.

This clonotype was found many times. The rearrangement uses TRBV7-3 and TRBJ2-2; a weak D match, TRBD1 (5 bases). The CDR3 consists of 16 residues. V lost 2 bases, J lost 0 bases, and 10 bases lay in between. Germline CDR1 reads SGHTA; CDR2 reads FQGTGA. DNA of the CDR3: TGTGCCAGCAGCTTATCTGGGGCATCGAACACCGGGGAGCTGTTTTTT. It codes for CASSLSGASNTGELFF.

The chain links TRBV3-1 to TRBJ2-1, with D tentatively TRBD1 (6 bases). Trimming shortened V by 4 bases and J by 2 bases, and 12 bases separated the two germline ends. In germline, CDR1 is LGHDT, CDR2 YNNKEL (reference sequence). The CDR3 is 15 residues long. DNA for the CDR3: TGTGCCAGCAGCCTTGGGGCAGGGGCCTACAATGAGCAGTTCTTC. Its protein is CASSLGAGAYNEQFF.

A few counts support this clonotype. The chain carries TRBV25-1 and TRBJ2-5; D is uncertain. Germline CDR1 reads MGHDK; CDR2 reads SYGVNS. Trimming cost V 1 base and J 5 bases, with 14 bases left between them. CDR3 length: 15 amino acids. CDR3 nucleotides: TGTGCCAGCAGTGAATCGGTACTCCCGGCGGAGACCCAGTACTTC. Residues: CASSESVLPAETQYF.

This clonotype was seen more than once but under ten times. V and J are TRBV4-2 and TRBJ2-1; 10 positions match TRBD2. This CDR3 has 15 amino acids. Germline trimming cut 1 base from V and 10 bases from J; bases unmatched to any gene: 7. The germline CDR1 and CDR2 sequences are LGHNA and YNFKEQ. Here the CDR3 DNA reads TGTGCCAGCAGCCAAGGGACTAGCGGCAGCTTGGAGCAGTTCTTC. Its protein is CASSQGTSGSLEQFF.

This clonotype was counted between two and nine times. The gene calls are TRBV11-2 and TRBJ2-5; D unresolved. The CDR3 extends over 14 amino acids. The germline CDR1 and CDR2 sequences are SGHAT and FQNNGV. The V end was cut by 1 base, the J end by 5 bases, with 11 bases between. The CDR3 DNA reads TGTGCCAGCAGCTTAGGGTTTTCTCTTGAGACCCAGTACTTC. Translating gives CASSLGFSLETQYF.

This clonotype came up many times. This chain uses TRBV12-2 with TRBJ2-7. TRBV12-2 is a pseudogene locus. The CDR3 runs to 12 residues. This CDR3 is CASRLHSYEQYV. The CDR3 region has the DNA TGTGCAAGTCGCTTACACTCCTACGAGCAGTACGTC.

The J gene is TRBJ1-1, the V gene TRBV4-1; no definite D call. Germline values: CDR1 MGHRA, CDR2 YSYEKL. The CDR3 runs to 16 residues. Between the trimmed V and J ends, which lost 3 bases and 5 bases, there was a span of 19 bases. CDR3 amino acids: CASSHPQTDSRTEAFF. CDR3 bases: TGCGCCAGCAGCCATCCCCAAACAGATAGCCGGACTGAAGCTTTCTTT.

This chain links TRBV29-1 with TRBJ1-5; D uncertain. The CDR3 has 14 residues. Trimming shortened V by 4 bases and J by 5 bases, and 15 bases separated the two germline ends. Germline assignment: CDR1 SQVTM and CDR2 ANQGSEA. This chain's CDR3 is CSVAYGVRDQPQHF. Written as DNA, the CDR3 is TGCAGCGTTGCCTACGGGGTAAGGGATCAGCCCCAGCATTTT.

This clonotype was detected many times. The chain is built from TRBV20-1 and TRBJ2-5; D call uncertain. Trimming removed 6 bases from V and 5 bases from J, with 16 bases in between. Per the germline V gene, CDR1 is DFQATT and CDR2 is SNEGSKA (reference sequence). This CDR3 has 13 residues. The CDR3, as DNA: TGCAGTGCCACCCCGGACGCGATGGAGACCCAGTACTTC. It codes for CSATPDAMETQYF.

The chain has TRBV7-2 and TRBJ2-4, with 7 bases lining up with TRBD1. The trim removed 1 base at V and 3 bases at J, leaving 6 bases unmatched. This CDR3 is built from 16 residues. The germline V gene has CDR1 SGHTA and CDR2 FQGNSA. CDR3 region: CASSLEQGSYKNIQYF. Written as DNA, the CDR3 is TGTGCCAGCAGCTTAGAACAGGGGTCCTACAAAAACATTCAGTACTTC.

The CDR3 reads CASSLRSGQGNTIYF. The CDR3 region has the DNA TGTGCCAGCAGCTTGAGGTCAGGGCAAGGAAACACCATATATTTT. This chain uses TRBV11-3 with TRBJ1-3, with D possibly TRBD1 on 5 matching bases. CDR3 length equals 15 residues. V gave up 3 bases and J gave up 4 bases, with 13 bases separating them. In germline, CDR1 is SGHNT, CDR2 YENEEA.

This clonotype was recorded a few times. This chain joins TRBV6-5 and TRBJ2-3; D gene unclear. The ends were cut back, 6 bases at V and 3 bases at J, with 10 bases in the middle. The CDR3 runs to 13 residues. Germline CDR1 MNHEY, CDR2 SVGAGI. CDR3 region: CASRWGLTDTQYF. CDR3 in DNA: TGTGCCAGCAGATGGGGTTTAACAGATACGCAGTATTTT.

The V call is TRBV11-2, the J call TRBJ2-3; 13 bases agree with TRBD2. Germline lookup yields CDR1 SGHAT and CDR2 FQNNGV. Germline trimming cut 3 bases from V and 2 bases from J; bases unmatched to any gene: 8. The CDR3 has 18 amino acids. The CDR3 DNA reads TGTGCCAGCAGCTTGACGACTAGCGGGGGGCTTACCACAGATACGCAGTATTTT. Its protein product is CASSLTTSGGLTTDTQYF.

This clonotype was recorded a few times. The chain carries TRBV6-2 or TRBV6-3 and TRBJ2-5; D not certain. Between the trimmed V and J ends, which lost 6 bases and 1 base, there was a span of 15 bases. The CDR3 spans 15 residues. The germline CDR1 and CDR2 sequences are MNHEY and SVGEGT. This chain's CDR3 is CASSSPHTGQETQYF. Written as DNA, the CDR3 is TGTGCCAGCAGCTCACCCCATACGGGCCAAGAGACCCAGTACTTC.

The chain couples TRBV12-3 or TRBV12-4 to TRBJ1-5; D is perhaps TRBD1 (6 bases). The V end lost 3 bases, the J end lost 5 bases, and 14 bases lay between the germline ends. This CDR3 spans 15 amino acids. The CDR3 reads CASSFAAGVDQPQHF. The CDR3 bases are TGTGCCAGCAGTTTCGCGGCAGGGGTGGATCAGCCCCAGCATTTT.

The chain joins TRBV24-1 to TRBJ2-3; TRBD1 might be the D (5 bases). Trimming removed 4 bases from V and 4 bases from J, with 14 bases in between. Germline V gene lookup returns CDR1 KGHDR and CDR2 SFDVKD. This CDR3 has 15 residues. The CDR3 region has the DNA TGTGCCACCAGTGACCCCAGGGTTGGTGCAGATACGCAGTATTTT. It encodes CATSDPRVGADTQYF.

The chain is built from TRBV11-3 and TRBJ2-7, with 8 bases fitting TRBD1. The CDR3 totals 14 residues. Germline CDR1 reads SGHNT; CDR2 reads YENEEA. V lost 5 bases, J lost 5 bases, and 8 bases stayed unmatched. In DNA, the CDR3 is TGTGCCAGCAGCCCTGGACAGGGTCTTAACGAGCAGTACTTC. Its protein is CASSPGQGLNEQYF.

This clonotype has a handful of counts. V is TRBV6-5 and J is TRBJ2-3; perhaps TRBD2 as D (6 bases). V was clipped by 7 bases and J by 6 bases, with 23 bases between them. CDR1 is MNHEY, CDR2 SVGAGI, per germline. The CDR3 is 16 residues long. The CDR3 is CASTPGGIGAPDTQYF. CDR3 bases: TGTGCCAGCACCCCTGGGGGGATCGGGGCCCCGGATACGCAGTATTTT.

In its sample, this clonotype was seen a few times. The chain links TRBV27 to TRBJ2-5; D is possibly TRBD1 (5 bases). The CDR3 has 16 residues. Trimming pared 3 bases from V and 3 bases from J, leaving 17 bases between. CDR1 and CDR2 (germline): MNHEY, SMNVEV (reference sequence). CDR3 amino acids: CASSFSVASTEETQYF. The CDR3 bases are TGTGCCAGCAGTTTCTCAGTGGCCTCGACAGAAGAGACCCAGTACTTC.

The chain carries TRBV11-2 and TRBJ2-5, with D uncertain. V lost 7 bases to trimming and J lost 5 bases, with 8 bases between them. The CDR3 extends over 11 amino acids. Germline V gene data show CDR1 as SGHAT and CDR2 as FQNNGV. The CDR3 DNA reads TGTGCCAGCACTCGCTGGGAGACCCAGTACTTC. Its translation is CASTRWETQYF.

The chain is built from TRBV7-9 and TRBJ2-3, with D possibly matching TRBD2 (5 bases). With 4 bases removed from V and 6 bases from J, the gap between germline ends came to 17 bases. The CDR3 sequence is 15 residues long. From germline, CDR1 is SEHNR and CDR2 FQNEAQ (reference sequence). CDR3 sequence reads: CASSSLFSAGDTQYF. The CDR3, as DNA: TGTGCCAGCAGCTCTTTGTTTTCTGCGGGTGATACGCAGTATTTT. Drawing the rest from reference TRBV7-9 and TRBJ2-3, the complete variable domain is DTGVSQNPRHKITKRGQNVTFRCDPISEHNRLYWYRQTLGQGPEFLTYFQNEAQLEKSRLLSDRFSAERPKGSFSTLEIQRTEQGDSAMYLCASSSLFSAGDTQYFGPGTRLTVL.